This TCR beta chain comes out of a study of cytomegalovirus exposure and HLA in healthy donors. Study-wide results and limits: In a later analysis, V- and J-gene trimming of beta chains associated with a DCLRE1C missense variant, replicated independently.

The table lists this clone with a few counts. Its antigen is still unknown. The PCR contained 60 Vbeta and 13 Jbeta primers. TCRdb's copy holds only in-frame clones and misses some; the assay was immunoSEQ multiplex PCR. The data contain under 250,000 clones, 75% to 85% of them singletons. This receptor was taken from a woman aged 45-65 years in good health and CMV-seronegative. The specimen sequenced was PBMCs.

CDR3 nucleotide sequence: TGTGCCAGCAGCCCGACTCTTAGCGGGGCGGTGTTCTTC. It codes for CASSPTLSGAVFF. V gene TRBV14 combines with J gene TRBJ2-1; TRBD2 agrees at 8 bases. The germline CDR1 and CDR2 sequences are SGHDN and FVKESK. V lost 4 bases, J lost 15 bases, and 11 bases stayed unmatched. The CDR3 has 13 amino acids.